A single sample is the source of the 18 T cell receptor beta chains below, sequenced in a study of T cell responses to AZD1222 COVID-19 vaccine. Assay: immunoSEQ multiplex PCR; the TCRdb copy retains only in-frame clones and omits some. Of fewer than 150,000 clones in the sample, 80% to 90% were seen once. Sequencing was performed on peripheral blood, taken 28 days after the second AZD1222 dose. The source is an adult who received the AZD1222 COVID-19 vaccine.

The chain carries TRBV15 and TRBJ2-1; 13 nucleotides match TRBD2. V shed 5 bases and J 8 bases; nucleotides not matched to a gene: 6. The CDR3 consists of 15 residues. Germline loops: CDR1 LNHNV, CDR2 YYDKDF (reference sequence). CDR3 sequence (DNA): TGTGCCACCAGCCGGAGGACTAGCGGGAGTTATGAGCAGTTCTTC. Translating gives CATSRRTSGSYEQFF.

This clone was observed once. The J gene is TRBJ2-7, the V gene TRBV11-3; D remains ambiguous. The CDR3 contains 13 residues. Germline-derived CDR1 and CDR2 are SGHNT and YENEEA. Trimming took off 3 bases at V and 6 bases at J, with 12 bases between the two ends. CDR3: CASSFGPNIEQYF. The CDR3, as DNA: TGTGCCAGCAGCTTTGGGCCGAATATCGAGCAGTACTTC.

The gene calls are TRBV6-5 and TRBJ2-7; D unresolved. Germline CDR1 is MNHEY and CDR2 is SVGAGI. This CDR3 spans 15 amino acids. V was shortened by 7 bases and J by 4 bases, with 20 bases between the two germline ends. For the CDR3, the DNA is TGTGCCAGCATGATGACCGCGGCAGGCCCTTACGAGCAGTACTTC. Translation gives CASMMTAAGPYEQYF.

The chain is built from TRBV5-1 and TRBJ2-7; TRBD1 agrees at 7 bases. From germline, CDR1 is SGHRS and CDR2 YFSETQ. V gave up 9 bases and J gave up 4 bases; unmatched junction bases: 13. The CDR3 length is 14 residues. The DNA for the CDR3 is TGCGCCAACAATCAGGGACAGCCCAGTTACGAGCAGTACTTC. This codes for CANNQGQPSYEQYF.

V gene TRBV2 combines with J gene TRBJ2-2; D unresolved. Germline V lookup: CDR1 SNHLY, CDR2 FYNNEI. Trimming removed 7 bases at V and 5 bases at J, with 11 bases between. This CDR3 has 13 amino acids. CDR3 sequence: CASKEKQTGELFF. CDR3 coding DNA: TGTGCCAGCAAAGAGAAACAGACCGGGGAGCTGTTTTTT.

The CDR3 reads CASSTAREGQPQHF. The CDR3 coding sequence is TGCGCCAGCAGTACCGCCAGGGAGGGACAGCCCCAGCATTTT. V is TRBV10-2 and J is TRBJ1-5; D perhaps matches TRBD1 (5 bases). Germline V gene data show CDR1 as WSHSY and CDR2 as SAAADI. The CDR3 consists of 14 residues. The V end lost 5 bases, the J end lost 7 bases, and 15 bases lay between the germline ends.

V is TRBV14 and J is TRBJ1-5; D uncertain. Germline values: CDR1 SGHDN, CDR2 FVKESK. CDR3 size: 18 residues. V was clipped by 4 bases and J by 7 bases, with 26 bases between them. CDR3: CASSPTRPRSLEGQPQHF. CDR3 nucleotides: TGTGCCAGCAGCCCCACCCGGCCAAGATCCTTGGAGGGACAGCCCCAGCATTTT.

The J gene is TRBJ1-5, the V gene TRBV4-1; D remains ambiguous. From germline, CDR1 is MGHRA and CDR2 YSYEKL. The CDR3 covers 16 residues. The V and J ends lost 1 base and 5 bases respectively, with 15 bases between them. The CDR3 sequence: CASSQGVGRADQPQHF. The CDR3 DNA follows: TGCGCCAGCAGCCAAGGGGTAGGGAGGGCTGATCAGCCCCAGCATTTT.

The chain links TRBV5-1 to TRBJ2-5, with 7 bases aligning to TRBD2. The CDR3 loop spans 16 amino acids. The germline CDR1 and CDR2 sequences are SGHRS and YFSETQ. J gave up 5 bases and V 2 bases, and 12 bases lay outside the gene matches. In nucleotides, the CDR3 is TGCGCCAGCAGCTTCCTGGGGGGGTATCTCGAGGAGACCCAGTACTTC. Its protein product is CASSFLGGYLEETQYF.

The chain has TRBV3-1 (or the pseudogene TRBV3-2) and TRBJ2-4; TRBD2 is a possible D gene (6 bases). The CDR3 spans 16 residues. The V end was cut by 1 base, the J end by 5 bases, with 15 bases between. Germline values: CDR1 LGHDT, CDR2 YNNKEL (reference sequence). CDR3 protein: CASSQGAGAGQNIQYF. CDR3 DNA: TGTGCCAGCAGCCAAGGAGCGGGCGCTGGCCAAAACATTCAGTACTTC.

The rearrangement uses TRBV2 and TRBJ1-5; D is perhaps TRBD1 (5 bases). CDR3 length: 12 residues. CDR1 and CDR2 from the germline V gene are SNHLY and FYNNEI. The ends were cut back, 7 bases at V and 4 bases at J, with 8 bases in the middle. CDR3 DNA: TGTGCCAGCAATGAGGGGAATCAGCCCCAGCATTTT. Protein product: CASNEGNQPQHF.

V is TRBV25-1 and J is TRBJ2-2; TRBD1 matches 7 bases. V lost 3 bases to trimming and J lost 1 base; unmatched junction nucleotides: 5. Per the germline V gene, CDR1 is MGHDK and CDR2 is SYGVNS. The CDR3 is 16 residues long. Here the CDR3 DNA reads TGTGCCAGCAGTGATCTCCGACAGGGGAACACCGGGGAGCTGTTTTTT. Translating gives CASSDLRQGNTGELFF.

The V call is TRBV2, the J call TRBJ2-2; 12 positions agree with TRBD2. There are 15 residues in the CDR3. Germline lookup yields CDR1 SNHLY and CDR2 FYNNEI. The junction had 7 bases not matched to a gene; V was cut back by 7 bases and J by 7 bases. The CDR3 loop reads CASIGTSGWSGELFF. CDR3 nucleotides: TGTGCCAGCATAGGGACTAGCGGGTGGAGCGGGGAGCTGTTTTTT.

This rearrangement joins TRBV5-1 to TRBJ2-7; D is possibly TRBD1 (6 bases). Germline V CDR1 and CDR2: SGHRS, YFSETQ. V lost 3 bases and J lost 0, with 10 bases in between. The CDR3 length is 14 residues. This chain's CDR3 is CASSWMDSSYEQYF. CDR3 bases: TGCGCCAGCAGCTGGATGGACAGCTCCTACGAGCAGTACTTC.

The rearrangement joins TRBV19 to TRBJ1-1; perhaps TRBD1 as D (5 bases). The CDR3 runs to 15 residues. V was trimmed by 5 bases and J by 4 bases, leaving 17 bases between them. Per germline, CDR1 LNHDA and CDR2 SQIVND (reference sequence). The CDR3 sequence: CASSAQTGWGTEAFF. The CDR3 DNA reads as TGTGCCAGTAGTGCACAAACAGGCTGGGGCACTGAAGCTTTCTTT.

This clone appeared once. This chain uses TRBV7-2 with TRBJ1-5, with D unresolved. The CDR3 runs 13 residues. With 2 bases removed from V and 5 bases from J, the gap between germline ends came to 7 bases. Germline V gives CDR1 SGHTA, CDR2 FQGNSA. CDR3: CASSLIDHQPQHF. The CDR3 DNA is TGTGCCAGCAGCTTAATTGATCATCAGCCCCAGCATTTT. Complete variable domain (other parts from reference TRBV7-2 and TRBJ1-5): GAGVSQSPSNKVTEKGKDVELRCDPISGHTALYWYRQSLGQGLEFLIYFQGNSAPDKSGLPSDRFSAERTGGSVSTLTIQRTQQEDSAVYLCASSLIDHQPQHFGDGTRLSIL.

The CDR3, as DNA: TGTGCCAGCACCGAAACAACGAGTAGCACAGATACGCAGTATTTT. As protein: CASTETTSSTDTQYF. The chain links TRBV2 to TRBJ2-3; D is ambiguous. Trimming removed 7 bases from V and 0 bases from J, with 14 bases in between. Germline CDR1 and CDR2: SNHLY and FYNNEI. The CDR3 contains 15 residues. Supplemented by reference TRBV2 and TRBJ2-3, the full variable domain reads EPEVTQTPSHQVTQMGQEVILRCVPISNHLYFYWYRQILGQKVEFLVSFYNNEISEKSEIFDDQFSVERPDGSNFTLKIRSTKLEDSAMYFCASTETTSSTDTQYFGPGTRLTVL.

The rearrangement joins TRBV18 to TRBJ1-1, with D uncertain. V was clipped by 6 bases and J by 1 base, with 9 bases between them. This CDR3 has 13 amino acids. Germline CDR1 reads KGHSH; CDR2 reads LQKENI. The CDR3 DNA reads TGTGCCAGCTCCACCGATAGGAACACTGAAGCTTTCTTT. As protein: CASSTDRNTEAFF.